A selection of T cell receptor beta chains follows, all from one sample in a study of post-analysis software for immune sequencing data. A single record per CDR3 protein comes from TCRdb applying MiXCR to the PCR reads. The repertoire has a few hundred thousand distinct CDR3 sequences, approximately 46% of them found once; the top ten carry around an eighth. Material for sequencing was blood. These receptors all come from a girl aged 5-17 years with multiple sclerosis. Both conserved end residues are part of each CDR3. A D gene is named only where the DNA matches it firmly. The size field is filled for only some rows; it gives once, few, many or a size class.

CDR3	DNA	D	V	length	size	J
CRRPSGRSQQDEQFF	TGCAGGAGGCCTAGCGGGAGGTCCCAGCAGGATGAGCAGTTCTTC	TRBD2	TRBV20-1	15	few	TRBJ2-1
CASSSDSSYNEQFF	TGCGCCAGCAGTTCCGACAGCTCCTACAATGAGCAGTTCTTC	.	TRBV5-1	14	.	TRBJ2-1
CASSWGAGASYEQYF	TGTGCCAGCAGCTGGGGGGCAGGGGCTTCCTACGAGCAGTACTTC	.	TRBV5-6	15	.	TRBJ2-7
CASTPYGGRGTDTQYF	TGCGCCAGCACCCCCTATGGGGGAAGGGGCACAGATACGCAGTATTTT	.	TRBV4-1	16	few	TRBJ2-3
CASSFPPMGESNEQYF	TGTGCCAGCAGCTTTCCCCCCATGGGGGAGAGCAACGAGCAGTACTTC	.	TRBV7-6	16	.	TRBJ2-7
CASRRKGVTDTQYF	TGTGCCAGTAGGCGAAAGGGGGTCACAGATACGCAGTATTTT	.	TRBV19	14	few	TRBJ2-3
CASSSQGQAGSYEQYF	TGCGCCAGCAGCTCTCAGGGACAGGCCGGATCCTACGAGCAGTACTTC	TRBD1	TRBV5-1	16	.	TRBJ2-7
CAISEVSGSPHEQYF	TGTGCCATCAGTGAGGTGAGCGGGAGCCCCCACGAGCAGTACTTC	TRBD2	TRBV10-3	15	.	TRBJ2-7
CASSLAQKNTEAFF	TGTGCCAGCAGTTTAGCCCAGAAGAACACTGAAGCTTTCTTT	.	TRBV12-3/TRBV12-4	14	.	TRBJ1-1
CSAPRDGYTEAFF	TGCAGTGCTCCCCGGGACGGCTACACTGAAGCTTTCTTT	.	TRBV20-1	13	few	TRBJ1-1
CASSPPTEGEQYF	TGCGCCAGCAGCCCTCCGACAGAAGGCGAGCAGTACTTC	.	TRBV5-1	13	.	TRBJ2-7
CASSCPGVNNEQFF	TGTGCCAGCAGTTGTCCGGGGGTGAACAATGAGCAGTTCTTC	.	TRBV6-2/TRBV6-3	14	.	TRBJ2-1
CGAYRVRGETQYF	TGCGGTGCGTACAGGGTACGGGGGGAGACCCAGTACTTC	.	TRBV20-1	13	.	TRBJ2-5
CASSPVGAGEQYF	TGTGCCAGCAGCCCGGTAGGGGCTGGGGAGCAGTACTTC	.	TRBV11-3	13	.	TRBJ2-5
CASSQDMMNVAKNIQYF	TGCGCCAGCAGCCAAGATATGATGAATGTAGCCAAAAACATTCAGTACTTC	.	TRBV4-3	17	once	TRBJ2-4
CSVEGATSGVLDTQYF	TGCAGCGTTGAAGGGGCCACTAGCGGGGTTCTAGATACGCAGTATTTT	TRBD2	TRBV29-1	16	few	TRBJ2-3
CSVEDPSGQETQYF	TGCAGCGTTGAAGATCCAAGCGGACAAGAGACCCAGTACTTC	.	TRBV29-1	14	few	TRBJ2-5
CASSFGTGPEKLFF	TGTGCCAGCAGCTTTGGGACAGGGCCTGAAAAACTGTTTTTT	TRBD1	TRBV7-9	14	.	TRBJ1-4